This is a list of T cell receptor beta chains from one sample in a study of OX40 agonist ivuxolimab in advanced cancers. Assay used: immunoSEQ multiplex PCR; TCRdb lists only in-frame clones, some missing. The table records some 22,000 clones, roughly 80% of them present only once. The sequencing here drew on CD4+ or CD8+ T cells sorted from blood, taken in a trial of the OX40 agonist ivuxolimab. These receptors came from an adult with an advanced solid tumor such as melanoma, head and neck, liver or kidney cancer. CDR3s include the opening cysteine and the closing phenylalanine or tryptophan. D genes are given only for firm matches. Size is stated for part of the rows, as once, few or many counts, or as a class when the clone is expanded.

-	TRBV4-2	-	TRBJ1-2	CASSQEWGLDFNYGYTF	TGTGCCAGCAGCCAAGAATGGGGACTCGACTTTAACTATGGCTACACCTTC
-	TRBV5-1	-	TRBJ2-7	CASSAQTDFLLNYEQYF	TGCGCCAGTTCGGCCCAGACTGACTTCCTCCTCAACTACGAGCAGTACTTC
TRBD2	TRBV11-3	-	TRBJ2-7	CASSFPGGSSYEQYF	TGTGCCAGCAGCTTCCCGGGGGGTAGCTCCTACGAGCAGTACTTC
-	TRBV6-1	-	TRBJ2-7	CASSEVSVEQYF	TGTGCCAGCAGTGAAGTATCGGTCGAGCAGTACTTC
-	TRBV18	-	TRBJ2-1	CASHDNNNEQFF	TGTGCCAGCCACGACAATAACAATGAGCAGTTCTTC
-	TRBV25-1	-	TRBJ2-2	CASQARGNGELFF	TGTGCCAGCCAAGCTCGGGGTAACGGGGAGCTGTTTTTT
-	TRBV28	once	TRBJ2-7	CASSFPVGAESYEQYF	TGTGCCAGCAGTTTCCCTGTCGGCGCCGAATCCTACGAGCAGTACTTC
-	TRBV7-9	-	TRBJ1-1	CASSYDTEAFF	TGTGCCAGCAGCTACGACACTGAAGCTTTCTTT
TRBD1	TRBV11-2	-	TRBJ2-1	CASSLELMTGENEQFF	TGTGCCAGCAGCTTAGAGCTTATGACAGGGGAAAATGAGCAGTTCTTC
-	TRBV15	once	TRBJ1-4	CATSLDSPGEKLFF	TGTGCCACCAGCCTGGACTCCCCGGGTGAAAAACTGTTTTTT
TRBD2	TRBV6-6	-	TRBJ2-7	CASSYAAGDTYEQYF	TGTGCCAGCAGTTACGCAGCGGGGGACACCTACGAGCAGTACTTC
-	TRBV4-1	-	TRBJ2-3	CASSAGGSTDTQYF	TGCGCCAGCAGTGCAGGGGGGAGCACAGATACGCAGTATTTT
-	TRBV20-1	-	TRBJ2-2	CSARNTGELFF	TGCAGTGCTAGAAACACCGGGGAGCTGTTTTTT
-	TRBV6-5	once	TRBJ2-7	CASSSAGPYEQYF	TGTGCCAGCAGTTCGGCAGGGCCCTACGAGCAGTACTTC
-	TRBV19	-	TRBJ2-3	CASSIDVRGGDTQYF	TGTGCCAGTAGTATAGATGTCAGGGGAGGAGATACGCAGTATTTT
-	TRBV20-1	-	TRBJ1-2	CSAMWGYGYTF	TGCAGTGCTATGTGGGGCTATGGCTACACCTTC
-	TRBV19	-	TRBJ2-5	CASSHLGLVEETQYF	TGTGCCAGTAGCCACCTGGGACTTGTCGAAGAGACCCAGTACTTC
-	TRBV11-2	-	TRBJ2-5	CASSFGETQYF	TGTGCCAGCAGCTTCGGGGAGACCCAGTACTTC
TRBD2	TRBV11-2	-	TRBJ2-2	CASSYGTSGRELFF	TGTGCCAGCAGCTACGGGACTAGCGGGAGGGAGCTGTTTTTT
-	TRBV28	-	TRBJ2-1	CASSFGLIRHNEQFF	TGTGCCAGCAGTTTCGGACTAATAAGGCACAATGAGCAGTTCTTC
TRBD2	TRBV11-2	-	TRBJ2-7	CASSFPLLAGGPGDEQYF	TGTGCCAGCAGCTTCCCCTTACTAGCGGGAGGGCCGGGTGACGAGCAGTACTTC
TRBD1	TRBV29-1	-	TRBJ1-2	CSWGPTGANYGYTF	TGCAGCTGGGGCCCGACAGGGGCTAACTATGGCTACACCTTC
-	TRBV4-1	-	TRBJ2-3	CASSQDPGRTDTQYF	TGCGCCAGCAGCCAGGATCCGGGTCGGACAGATACGCAGTATTTT
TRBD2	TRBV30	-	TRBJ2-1	CAWSVRRLAGGPGNEQFF	TGTGCCTGGAGTGTACGTCGTCTTGCGGGAGGGCCTGGTAATGAGCAGTTCTTC
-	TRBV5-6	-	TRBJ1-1	CASSLTENTEAFF	TGTGCCAGCAGCCTCACAGAGAACACTGAAGCTTTCTTT
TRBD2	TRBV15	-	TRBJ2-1	CATSREDLGLAGRGNEQFF	TGTGCCACCAGCAGAGAGGATTTGGGGCTAGCGGGACGCGGAAATGAGCAGTTCTTC
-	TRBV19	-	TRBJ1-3	CASTPLRAPGNTIYF	TGTGCCAGTACCCCCTTAAGGGCGCCTGGAAACACCATATATTTT
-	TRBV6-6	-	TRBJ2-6	CASSYVSSGANVLTF	TGTGCCAGCAGTTATGTGAGCTCTGGGGCCAACGTCCTGACTTTC
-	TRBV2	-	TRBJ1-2	CASSEAVVSYYGYTF	TGTGCCAGCAGTGAAGCGGTGGTCTCATACTATGGCTACACCTTC
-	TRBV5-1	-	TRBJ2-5	CASRPAWEAWETQYF	TGCGCCAGCAGGCCCGCTTGGGAGGCCTGGGAGACCCAGTACTTC
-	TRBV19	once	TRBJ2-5	CASSIIWGETQYF	TGTGCCAGTAGTATAATCTGGGGTGAGACCCAGTACTTC
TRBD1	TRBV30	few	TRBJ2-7	CAWSEMTGYPYEQYF	TGTGCCTGGAGTGAAATGACAGGGTACCCCTACGAGCAGTACTTC
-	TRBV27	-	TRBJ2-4	CASSLRALAKNIQYF	TGTGCCAGCAGTTTACGGGCGCTAGCCAAAAACATTCAGTACTTC
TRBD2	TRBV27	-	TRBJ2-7	CASSLSRGGSGRVYEQYF	TGTGCCAGCAGTTTATCCCGGGGGGGTAGCGGGAGGGTCTACGAGCAGTACTTC
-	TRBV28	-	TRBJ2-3	CASSLGSFTDTQYF	TGTGCCAGCAGTTTAGGTAGTTTCACAGATACGCAGTATTTT
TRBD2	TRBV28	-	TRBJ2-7	CASSSGLAGVQSEQYF	TGTGCCAGCAGTTCAGGACTAGCGGGAGTTCAGAGCGAGCAGTACTTC
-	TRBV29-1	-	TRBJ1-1	CSVEGTKSTEAFF	TGCAGCGTTGAGGGGACCAAGAGCACTGAAGCTTTCTTT
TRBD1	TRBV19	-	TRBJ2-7	CASSIGSGTGFYEQYF	TGTGCCAGTAGTATCGGGTCCGGGACAGGGTTCTACGAGCAGTACTTC
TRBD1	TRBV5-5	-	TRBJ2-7	CASTPDRGWSYEQYF	TGTGCCAGCACTCCGGACAGGGGTTGGTCCTACGAGCAGTACTTC
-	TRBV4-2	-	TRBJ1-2	CASSNAGTLGYTF	TGTGCCAGCAGCAACGCCGGGACATTGGGCTACACCTTC
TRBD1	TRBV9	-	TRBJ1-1	CASSVEGQGKTFF	TGTGCCAGCAGCGTCGAGGGACAGGGGAAAACTTTCTTT
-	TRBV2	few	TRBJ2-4	CASSEGGGPGDIQYF	TGTGCCAGCAGTGAGGGGGGCGGACCAGGGGACATTCAGTACTTC
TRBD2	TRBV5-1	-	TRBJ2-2	CASRWGLAGGPNTGELFF	TGCGCCAGCAGGTGGGGACTAGCGGGAGGGCCGAACACCGGGGAGCTGTTTTTT
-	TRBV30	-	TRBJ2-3	CAWSSILTDTQYF	TGTGCCTGGAGCTCGATCCTCACAGATACGCAGTATTTT
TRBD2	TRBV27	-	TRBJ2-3	CASSLEPSGRSDTQYF	TGTGCCAGCAGTTTAGAGCCTAGCGGGAGATCAGATACGCAGTATTTT
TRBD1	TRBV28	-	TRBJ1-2	CASRGTGEDGYTF	TGTGCCAGCCGAGGCACAGGGGAGGATGGCTACACCTTC
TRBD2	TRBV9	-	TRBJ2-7	CASSVGLAGEGEQYF	TGTGCTAGCAGCGTAGGACTAGCGGGAGAGGGCGAGCAGTACTTC
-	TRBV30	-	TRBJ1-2	CASRDANYGYTF	TGTGCCTCCAGAGACGCTAACTATGGCTACACCTTC
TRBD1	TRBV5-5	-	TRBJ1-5	CASSADRGKVENQPQHF	TGTGCCAGCAGCGCGGACAGGGGAAAAGTGGAGAATCAGCCCCAGCATTTT
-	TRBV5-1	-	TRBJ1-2	CASSLYPNYGYTF	TGCGCCAGCAGCTTGTATCCTAACTATGGCTACACCTTC
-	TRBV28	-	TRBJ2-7	CASSRNYEQYF	TGTGCCAGCAGCCGGAACTACGAGCAGTACTTC
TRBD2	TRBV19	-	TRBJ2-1	CASSIGREFYNEQFF	TGTGCCAGTAGTATCGGGCGGGAGTTCTACAATGAGCAGTTCTTC
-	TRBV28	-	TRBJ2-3	CASSLGSSATDTQYF	TGTGCCAGCAGTTTAGGGTCTAGCGCCACAGATACGCAGTATTTT
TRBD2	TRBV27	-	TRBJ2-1	CASSLMGTSDEQFF	TGTGCCAGCAGTTTAATGGGGACTAGCGATGAGCAGTTCTTC
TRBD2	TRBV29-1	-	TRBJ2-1	CSVELAGGPRDEQFF	TGCAGCGTTGAACTCGCGGGAGGGCCGAGGGATGAGCAGTTCTTC
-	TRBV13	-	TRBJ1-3	CASSLQLRPGNTIYF	TGTGCCAGCAGCCTGCAGCTCCGTCCTGGAAACACCATATATTTT
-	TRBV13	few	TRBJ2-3	CASSLELGASTDTQYF	TGTGCCAGCAGCTTAGAATTAGGGGCTAGCACAGATACGCAGTATTTT
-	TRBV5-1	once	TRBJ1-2	CASRRQGDYGYTF	TGCGCCAGTCGGCGGCAGGGCGACTATGGCTACACCTTC
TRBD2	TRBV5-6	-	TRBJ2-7	CASSQGLAGSYEQYF	TGTGCCAGCAGCCAGGGACTAGCGGGCTCCTACGAGCAGTACTTC